A selection of T cell receptor beta chains follows, all from one sample in a study of blood T cell repertoires in COVID-19. Sequenced by immunoSEQ multiplex PCR; TCRdb stores in-frame clones only, minus some. Found here are approximately 270,000 clones, more than 75% of them singletons; the top ten hold roughly 8.5%. Sample: peripheral blood. Every receptor here comes from a man aged 35 to 55 with active or convalescent COVID-19. Both conserved end residues are part of each CDR3.

TRBJ1-5 TRBV11-3 CASSQTGAGNQPQHF
TRBJ2-1 TRBV9 CASSGLYNEQFF
TRBJ1-2 TRBV9 CASSLESYYGYTF
TRBJ1-6 TRBV5-8 CASSRKGQGNKPLHF
TRBJ2-1 TRBV7-2 CASSLAAGSSYNEQFF
TRBJ2-1 TRBV12-2 CASRPNRVSSYNEQFF
TRBJ1-1 TRBV2 CASTVQGATEAFF
TRBJ2-5 TRBV9 CASSSERAFRGETQYF
TRBJ2-1 TRBV24-1 CATGGQGSYNEQFF
TRBJ2-1 TRBV9 CASSVNPPGLATYNEQFF
TRBJ2-1 TRBV6-6 CASSYSRDRPNNEQFF
TRBJ2-2 TRBV7-3 CASKEGRNTGELFF
TRBJ2-2 TRBV5-4 CASSLGSGGGELFF
TRBJ1-2 TRBV6-5 CASSYSTGEGGYTF
TRBJ2-4 TRBV2 CASGRGRDIQYF
TRBJ1-2 TRBV15 CATSRDRRGSYGYTF
TRBJ2-1 TRBV5-1 CASSHGGTDSREQFF
TRBJ1-1 TRBV6-5 CASRGRGYTEAFF
TRBJ2-2 TRBV7-3 CASSSPGQGANTGELFF
TRBJ1-1 TRBV4-1 CASSQDQYTEAFF
TRBJ2-3 TRBV6-6 CASSHDYTGSTSTDTQYF
TRBJ1-5 TRBV6-5 CASSYQENQPQHF
TRBJ2-3 TRBV24-1 CATSEASGIDTQYF
TRBJ2-3 TRBV6-5 CASSYTSGGAGDTQYF
TRBJ1-1 TRBV6-6 CASRNRATEAFF
TRBJ1-1 TRBV28 CASAAGGLNTEAFF
TRBJ2-5 TRBV5-6 CASSLAGQGATQYF
TRBJ2-2 TRBV7-8 CASSSIAGVDTGELFF
TRBJ1-4 TRBV30 CAWSRGRVEVEKLFF
TRBJ2-5 TRBV7-9 CASSLSFQETQYF